The rows below give T cell receptor beta chains drawn from one sample of a study of blood T cells in healthy people across ages. TCRdb reprocessed the 5' RACE reads with MiXCR, giving one entry per CDR3 protein. Counted here are about 1,400,000 distinct CDR3 sequences, 42% occurring once; the ten biggest clones make up 7.9%. Source material: blood. Receptors originate from a woman aged 18-30 years in good health. Both conserved end residues are part of each CDR3. A D gene is named only where the DNA matches it firmly. Clone size is not always given. Where it is, it says once, few, many or a class for expanded clones.

>TRBV5-6|-|-|15|TRBJ2-1
TGTGCCAGCAGCTCCCGGCTGATTACTCACAATGAGCAGTTCTTC
CASSSRLITHNEQFF
>TRBV7-9|-|TRBD1|17|TRBJ2-3
TGTGCCAGCAGCTCCGGGACAGGACGCTTTTCCACAGATACGCAGTATTTT
CASSSGTGRFSTDTQYF
>TRBV29-1|few|-|12|TRBJ2-7
TGCAGCGTAGGAGGGGTCCCCTACGAGCAGTACTTC
CSVGGVPYEQYF
>TRBV5-1|-|TRBD1|15|TRBJ2-3
TGCGCCAGCAGCTTGGGCGGGACAGGGAAGGATACGCAGTATTTT
CASSLGGTGKDTQYF
>TRBV27|few|TRBD2|16|TRBJ2-7
TGTGCCAGCAGTTTTTCTGTAAGCGGGGCCTACAATGAGCAGTACTTC
CASSFSVSGAYNEQYF
>TRBV7-2|-|TRBD2|13|TRBJ2-7
TGTGCCAGCAGCTTGTGGACTAGCGGTGTGCAGTACTTC
CASSLWTSGVQYF
>TRBV13|-|-|16|TRBJ2-5
TGTGCCAGCAGCTTAGTACGCGGGGGCCGAGGCAATGAGCAGTACTTC
CASSLVRGGRGNEQYF
>TRBV18|few|-|15|TRBJ1-1
TGTGCCAGCTCACCACGGAGGGGGTCTGACACTGAAGCTTTCTTT
CASSPRRGSDTEAFF
>TRBV5-6|few|TRBD2|17|TRBJ2-7
TGTGCCAGCAGCTTGGGGGGACTAGCGGGAGAGTCGGAAGAGCAGTACTTC
CASSLGGLAGESEEQYF
>TRBV27|-|TRBD1|18|TRBJ2-7
TGTGCCAGCAGGCGACCGGGACAGAGCTCCCACTTGGGCTACGAGCAGTACTTC
CASRRPGQSSHLGYEQYF
>TRBV28|-|-|15|TRBJ2-5
TGTGCCAGCAGTTCCCGGACGGGTACCCAAGAGACCCAGTACTTC
CASSSRTGTQETQYF
>TRBV2|-|-|13|TRBJ2-3
TGTGCCAGCAGTGCCGGGGGTGGAGATACGCAGTATTTT
CASSAGGGDTQYF
>TRBV12-3/TRBV12-4|-|-|13|TRBJ2-7
TGTGCCAGCAGTGCGTGGGCAGGGGAGGTGCAGTACTTC
CASSAWAGEVQYF
>TRBV20-1|-|TRBD2|15|TRBJ2-3
TGCAGTGCCCCCCAGGCTAGCGGGACTAGAGATACGCAGTATTTT
CSAPQASGTRDTQYF
>TRBV30|-|-|15|TRBJ1-5
TGTGCCTGGAGTGTACCTCCTGGGGGCAATCAGCCCCAGCATTTT
CAWSVPPGGNQPQHF
>TRBV6-5|-|-|14|TRBJ1-4
TGTGCCAGCAGTTACTTCCAGGGCTGGGAAAAACTGTTTTTT
CASSYFQGWEKLFF
>TRBV12-3/TRBV12-4|-|TRBD2|16|TRBJ2-3
TGTGCCAGCAGTAACGGGGCTAGCGGGAACACAGATACGCAGTATTTT
CASSNGASGNTDTQYF
>TRBV20-1|-|TRBD2|15|TRBJ2-3
TGCAGTGCTGAAGAAGGTAGCGGGGGATCAGATACGCAGTATTTT
CSAEEGSGGSDTQYF
>TRBV7-2|once|-|14|TRBJ2-7
TGTGCCAGCAGCTCCTGGGGCTTCTCCTACGAGCAGTACTTC
CASSSWGFSYEQYF
>TRBV20-1|-|TRBD2|15|TRBJ2-7
TGCAGTGCCTGGGAACTAGCGCCGAGCTCCTACGAGCAGTACTTC
CSAWELAPSSYEQYF
>TRBV10-3|-|-|14|TRBJ1-2
TGTGCCATCAGTGACGGGGCCGGATACTGTGGCTACACCTTC
CAISDGAGYCGYTF